What follows are 10 T cell receptor beta chains derived from one specimen sequenced in a study of T cell responses to AZD1222 COVID-19 vaccine. Using immunoSEQ multiplex PCR, the repertoire was profiled, and TCRdb retains in-frame clones only, with some absent. The data show 150,000 to 200,000 clones, 85% to 95% seen once. The source was peripheral blood, collected on day 0 of AZD1222 vaccination. The receptor set was obtained from an adult in good health.

The CDR3 spells CASNSNTEAFF. The CDR3 DNA reads TGTGCCAGCAACTCGAACACTGAAGCTTTCTTT. The chain recombines TRBV2 with TRBJ1-1, with D hard to call. V dropped 7 bases and J dropped 1 base, with 4 bases sitting between them. The V gene's germline CDR1 is SNHLY and CDR2 FYNNEI. The CDR3 has 11 residues.

The chain is built from TRBV10-3 and TRBJ2-3; 10 nucleotides line up with TRBD2. The CDR3 is 16 residues long. CDR1 and CDR2 from the germline V gene are ENHRY and SYGVKD. The V segment lost 7 bases and the J segment 2 bases; nucleotides outside the gene matches: 9. This CDR3 reads CAITSHTSGNTDTQYF. The CDR3 nucleotides read TGTGCCATCACCTCACACACTAGCGGGAACACAGATACGCAGTATTTT.

The rearrangement joins TRBV7-6 to TRBJ1-1, with D hard to call. Germline V gene lookup returns CDR1 SGHVS and CDR2 FNYEAQ. V lost 2 bases and J 0 bases, leaving 13 bases between the germline ends. The CDR3 spans 16 residues. CDR3 nucleotides: TGTGCCAGCAGCTTACAACCTAACCCTCTGAACACTGAAGCTTTCTTT. Translated: CASSLQPNPLNTEAFF.

The V call is TRBV7-9, the J call TRBJ2-1; tentatively, D is TRBD2 (6 bases). V lost 6 bases to trimming and J lost 9 bases, with 18 bases between them. From germline, CDR1 is SEHNR and CDR2 FQNEAQ (reference sequence). The CDR3 is made up of 14 amino acids. Written as DNA, the CDR3 is TGTGCCAGCAGGAACCAGGGACGGCGGGGTGAGCAGTTCTTC. Translating gives CASRNQGRRGEQFF. Full variable domain (outside the CDR3, taken from reference TRBV7-9 and TRBJ2-1): DTGVSQNPRHKITKRGQNVTFRCDPISEHNRLYWYRQTLGQGPEFLTYFQNEAQLEKSRLLSDRFSAERPKGSFSTLEIQRTEQGDSAMYLCASRNQGRRGEQFFGPGTRLTVL.

V usage is TRBV18 and J usage is TRBJ2-1; 15 bases map to TRBD2. From germline, CDR1 is KGHSH and CDR2 LQKENI. CDR3 length: 16 amino acids. With V trimmed by 1 base and J by 6 bases, 1 base remained unmatched. CDR3 region: CASSPLGLAGGNEQFF. The CDR3 bases are TGTGCCAGCTCACCACTGGGACTAGCGGGAGGCAATGAGCAGTTCTTC.

The CDR3: CATGLGGTDTQYF. Written as DNA, the CDR3 is TGTGCCACTGGACTAGGTGGCACAGATACGCAGTATTTT. This chain connects TRBV19 to TRBJ2-3; 7 positions agree with TRBD2. Unmatched junction bases numbered 5, after V lost 10 bases and J lost 1 base. Germline V gene sequence: CDR1 LNHDA, CDR2 SQIVND (reference sequence). The CDR3 runs 13 residues. Supplemented by reference TRBV19 and TRBJ2-3, the full variable domain reads DGGITQSPKYLFRKEGQNVTLSCEQNLNHDAMYWYRQDPGQGLRLIYYSQIVNDFQKGDIAEGYSVSREKKESFPLTVTSAQKNPTAFYLCATGLGGTDTQYFGPGTRLTVL.

As concerns this clone: Other DNA sequences of this sample code for an identical CDR3. J is TRBJ2-7 and V is TRBV10-3, with no clear D. Germline-derived CDR1 and CDR2 are ENHRY and SYGVKD. V gave up 2 bases and J gave up 3 bases, with 5 bases separating them. The CDR3 loop spans 12 amino acids. The CDR3 region has the DNA TGTGCCATCAGTGAGGGCAGCTACGAGCAGTACTTC. Translated, it gives CAISEGSYEQYF.

This clone has only one observation. The V call is TRBV27, the J call TRBJ1-2; D possibly corresponds to TRBD1 (6 bases). The CDR3 sequence is 15 residues long. Germline lookup yields CDR1 MNHEY and CDR2 SMNVEV (reference sequence). V was cut by 3 bases and J by 8 bases, with 19 bases left in between. The CDR3, as DNA: TGTGCCAGCAGTTTTCGCGACGGGGGGCGCAGGGGCTACACCTTC. Residues: CASSFRDGGRRGYTF.

The rearrangement links TRBV5-1 to TRBJ2-2, with TRBD1 matching over 8 bases. Per the germline V gene, CDR1 is SGHRS and CDR2 is YFSETQ. The CDR3 covers 15 residues. V lost 4 bases and J lost 4; bases outside the gene matches: 6. As DNA, the CDR3 is TGCGCCAGCAGCCCGGGGACAGGAGGCACCGGGGAGCTGTTTTTT. This encodes CASSPGTGGTGELFF.

This chain links TRBV5-1 with TRBJ2-7; D unclear. Germline V gene sequence: CDR1 SGHRS, CDR2 YFSETQ. V shed 0 bases and J shed 3 bases, with 10 bases lying between them. CDR3 length equals 14 residues. CDR3: CASSLDGLGYEQYF. The CDR3 DNA reads TGCGCCAGCAGCTTGGACGGGTTGGGCTACGAGCAGTACTTC. Full variable domain (remainder filled in from reference TRBV5-1 and TRBJ2-7): KAGVTQTPRYLIKTRGQQVTLSCSPISGHRSVSWYQQTPGQGLQFLFEYFSETQRNKGNFPGRFSGRQFSNSRSEMNVSTLELGDSALYLCASSLDGLGYEQYFGPGTRLTVT.